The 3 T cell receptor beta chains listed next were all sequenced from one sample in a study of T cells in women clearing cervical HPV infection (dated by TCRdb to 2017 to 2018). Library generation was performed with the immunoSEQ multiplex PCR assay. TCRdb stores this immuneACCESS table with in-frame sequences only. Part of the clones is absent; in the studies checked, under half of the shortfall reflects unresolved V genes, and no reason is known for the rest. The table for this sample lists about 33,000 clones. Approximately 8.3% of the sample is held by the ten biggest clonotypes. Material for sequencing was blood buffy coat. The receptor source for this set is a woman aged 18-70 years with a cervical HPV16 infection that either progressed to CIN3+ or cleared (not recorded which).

CDR3 DNA, as far as it was read: TGTGCCAGCAGCTTGGGGACAGGGGGCCAGCACGAG. Its protein is CASSLGTGGQHE. In full, the CDR3 reads CASSLGTGGQHEQYF. The rearrangement links TRBV5-6 to TRBJ2-7, with TRBD1 matching 11 bases. The read ends 3 residues before the CDR3 terminus; that terminus is restored from the germline J gene. The trim removed 0 bases at V and 5 bases at J, leaving 4 bases unmatched. Germline V gene sequence: CDR1 SGHDT, CDR2 YYEEEE. The CDR3 runs to 15 residues. Supplemented by reference TRBV5-6 and TRBJ2-7, the full variable domain reads DAGVTQSPTHLIKTRGQQVTLRCSPKSGHDTVSWYQQALGQGPQFIFQYYEEEERQRGNFPDRFSGHQFPNYSSELNVNALLLGDSALYLCASSLGTGGQHEQYFGPGTRLTVT.

Partial CDR3 DNA: TGTGCCAGAAGCGGAACCGGGACAGGGGGCATCGGGGAG. This codes for CARSGTGTGGIGE. The whole CDR3 region reads CARSGTGTGGIGELFF. This chain joins TRBV5-3 and TRBJ2-2; 12 bases fit TRBD1. The CDR3 goes on 3 residues after the read ends, and that part is filled in from the germline J gene. TRBV5-3 falls under the ORF class, with uncertain function. The CDR3 spans 16 residues. Germline trimming cut 4 bases from V and 7 bases from J; bases unmatched to any gene: 8.

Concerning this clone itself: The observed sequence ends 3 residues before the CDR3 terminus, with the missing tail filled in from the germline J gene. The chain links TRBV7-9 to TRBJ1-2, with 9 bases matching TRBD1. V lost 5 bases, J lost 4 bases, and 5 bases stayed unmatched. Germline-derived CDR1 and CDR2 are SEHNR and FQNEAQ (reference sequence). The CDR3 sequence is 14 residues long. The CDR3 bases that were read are TGTGCCAGCAGCGCCGGGACAGGGAGCTATGGC. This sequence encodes CASSAGTGSYG. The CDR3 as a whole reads CASSAGTGSYGYTF.